Shown below are 11 T cell receptor beta chains from a single sample sequenced in a study of tumor and adjacent non-tumor tissue in lung cancer. RNA was extracted from bulk tissue without any cell sorting. This non-tumor lung sample came from over 3 cm beyond the tumor edge. Three rounds of nested PCR, following a modified ARM-PCR protocol, produced the TCRbeta library. TCRdb recomputed calls from the multiplex PCR reads with MiXCR, one row per CDR3 protein. The sample records roughly 75,000 distinct CDR3 sequences, about four fifths being singletons. Sequencing was performed on distant non-tumor lung tissue. The receptors derive from a man aged 55-75 years with non-small cell lung cancer.

Notes on this clonotype: The conserved closing phenylalanine or tryptophan is absent in this CDR3, likely reflecting a read error. This sequence joins TRBV16 and TRBJ1-4, with D uncertain. Germline V lookup: CDR1 KGHSY, CDR2 FQNENV. The length of the CDR3 is 16 residues. The CDR3 here is CANSQLMGSVNEKLFL. Written as DNA, the CDR3 is TGTGCCAACAGCCAACTCATGGGGTCAGTCAATGAAAAACTGTTTCTT.

The chain uses TRBV5-5 and TRBJ2-3; weak D call: TRBD2 (6 bases). CDR3 length: 15 amino acids. Trimming shortened V by 7 bases and J by 4 bases, and 19 bases separated the two germline ends. CDR1 is SGHKS and CDR2 is YYEKEE in the germline V gene (reference sequence). The CDR3 DNA follows: TGTGCCAGCGGCCACGCGGGGAGAAGCGCAGATACGCAGTATTTT. The encoded protein is CASGHAGRSADTQYF.

The chain couples TRBV6-1 to TRBJ1-1; D is possibly TRBD1 (5 bases). Trimming cost V 1 base and J 7 bases, with 13 bases left between them. CDR3 length equals 14 residues. CDR1 is MNHNS, CDR2 SASEGT, per germline. The CDR3 DNA reads TGTGCCAGCAGTGAAGACGGGGGTGACATTGAAGCTTTCTTT. This codes for CASSEDGGDIEAFF.

As to this clonotype: A junction end diverges from the germline sequence, so it may reflect a read error. V and J are TRBV5-1 and TRBJ1-5; 8 bases agree with TRBD1. This CDR3 is 14 amino acids long. The germline V gene encodes CDR1 SGHRS and CDR2 YFSETQ. This chain's CDR3 is CASRLTGAGQPQPF. The CDR3 nucleotides read TGCGCCAGCAGATTGACAGGGGCGGGACAGCCCCAGCCTTTT.

The chain has TRBV12-3 or TRBV12-4 and TRBJ2-5; either TRBD1 or TRBD2 may supply D (5 bases each). Trimming took 2 bases from V and 7 from J, leaving 14 bases between them. The CDR3 loop spans 14 amino acids. Here the CDR3 DNA reads TGTGCCAGCAGTTTAAGTGGGACCTTATGGACCCAGTACTTC. This gives the protein CASSLSGTLWTQYF.

The chain employs TRBV20-1 and TRBJ1-2; 8 bases map to TRBD1. V dropped 8 bases and J dropped 7; count of bases not matched to a gene: 9. Germline V gene sequence: CDR1 DFQATT, CDR2 SNEGSKA (reference sequence). This CDR3 spans 12 amino acids. CDR3 amino acids: CSFEDRVGGYTF. Written as DNA, the CDR3 is TGCAGTTTTGAGGACAGGGTCGGTGGCTACACCTTC.

A remark on this clonotype: Since no conserved phenylalanine or tryptophan closes the CDR3, a read error is the likely cause. The DNA is omitted, as the CDR3 cannot be located on it reliably, and the CDR3 follows TCRdb's listing. The rearrangement uses TRBV4-1 and TRBJ2-3; whether TRBD1, the table's D call, matches the DNA was not checked. CDR1 MGHRA and CDR2 YSYEKL come from the germline V gene. Termini included, the CDR3 measures 16 amino acids. The CDR3 loop is CVSSRLTGPQVDTQYL.

As regards this clonotype: An end of the junction does not agree with germline; a read error may underlie this. The gene calls are TRBV11-3 and TRBJ1-1; D uncertain. The CDR3 contains 14 residues. Germline CDR1 SGHNT, CDR2 YENEEA. The CDR3 loop reads CASSLQNSNSEAFF. The CDR3 region has the DNA TGTGCCAGCAGTTTACAGAACTCGAACAGTGAAGCTTTCTTT.

For this clonotype: A read error may produce the germline difference seen at one junction end. V gene TRBV6-5 combines with J gene TRBJ1-1, with D possibly being TRBD1 (5 bases). Germline lookup yields CDR1 MNHEY and CDR2 SVGAGI. The CDR3 totals 16 residues. Here the CDR3 reads CASSYAQGGFGTEVFF. CDR3 sequence (DNA): TGTGCCAGCAGTTACGCTCAGGGAGGTTTCGGTACTGAAGTTTTCTTT.

A remark on this clonotype: Relative to the germline gene, one junction end is altered; a read error may explain this. The CDR3 is CSARDGGQVGYQSQHF. CDR3 coding DNA: TGCAGTGCTAGAGATGGGGGACAGGTTGGCTATCAGTCCCAGCATTTT. The chain has TRBV20-1 and TRBJ1-5, with TRBD1 identical over 8 bases. The CDR3 length is 16 residues. The germline CDR1 and CDR2 sequences are DFQATT and SNEGSKA (reference sequence).

About this clonotype: The CDR3 carries no conserved terminal phenylalanine or tryptophan, so it likely arises from a read error. The chain couples TRBV11-2 to TRBJ2-6; D call uncertain. Germline assignment: CDR1 SGHAT and CDR2 FQNNGV. CDR3 size: 14 residues. CDR3 in amino acids: CASIPISGANVLTS. The CDR3 DNA is TGCGCCAGCATACCTATCTCTGGGGCCAACGTCCTGACTTCC.